This is a list of T cell receptor beta chains from one sample in a study of cytomegalovirus exposure and HLA in healthy donors. Sequencing used immunoSEQ multiplex PCR; TCRdb keeps in-frame clones, though not all of them. The sample has 150,000 to 200,000 clones; 85% to 90% are singletons. Material for sequencing was PBMCs. The source is a woman aged 30 to 39 in good health and CMV-seronegative. CDR3s include the opening cysteine and the closing phenylalanine or tryptophan. The order of the fields is clone size, V gene, D gene, J gene, CDR3 length, CDR3 protein, CDR3 DNA. D genes are given only for firm matches. Some rows mark clone size as missing; the rest say once, few, many or name a class of expanded clone.

NA	TRBV5-4	NA	TRBJ2-5	12	CASRADQETQYF	TGTGCCAGCAGAGCGGATCAAGAGACCCAGTACTTC
few	TRBV28	TRBD1	TRBJ2-3	14	CASRWDRATDTQYF	TGTGCCAGCAGATGGGACAGGGCGACAGATACGCAGTATTTT
NA	TRBV9	TRBD1	TRBJ2-7	17	CASSVVASGTGHYEQYF	TGTGCCAGCAGCGTAGTAGCCTCCGGGACAGGCCACTACGAGCAGTACTTC
NA	TRBV6-6	TRBD2	TRBJ2-7	15	CASRPLGGAENEQYF	TGTGCCAGCAGACCTCTCGGGGGGGCCGAGAACGAGCAGTACTTC
NA	TRBV28	TRBD1	TRBJ1-2	14	CASSRGTGNYGYTF	TGTGCCAGCAGCCGCGGGACAGGGAACTATGGCTACACCTTC
once	TRBV9	NA	TRBJ2-5	15	CASSVLGALEETQYF	TGTGCCAGCAGCGTATTGGGGGCGTTGGAAGAGACCCAGTACTTC
NA	TRBV10-3	NA	TRBJ1-1	12	CAISESKGLAFF	TGTGCCATCAGTGAGTCGAAGGGACTCGCTTTCTTT
NA	TRBV29-1	NA	TRBJ2-7	13	CSVEASLGYEQYF	TGCAGCGTTGAGGCTAGTCTGGGCTACGAGCAGTACTTC
NA	TRBV25-1	TRBD1	TRBJ2-1	15	CASSAPTGIYNEQFF	TGTGCCAGCAGTGCCCCGACAGGGATCTACAATGAGCAGTTCTTC
NA	TRBV7-2	TRBD1	TRBJ1-4	13	CASSTPGTGKLFF	TGTGCCAGCAGCACGCCCGGGACAGGGAAACTGTTTTTT
once	TRBV5-6	NA	TRBJ2-1	15	CASSQIIHRVGEQFF	TGTGCCAGCAGTCAGATAATTCACAGGGTTGGTGAGCAGTTCTTC
NA	TRBV13	NA	TRBJ1-1	14	CASSPLQRGLEAFF	TGTGCCAGCAGCCCTCTCCAACGCGGACTCGAAGCTTTCTTT
NA	TRBV27	NA	TRBJ2-1	17	CASSLYGGDPPGHEQFF	TGTGCCAGCAGTTTGTACGGCGGGGATCCACCGGGGCATGAGCAGTTCTTC
NA	TRBV7-2	NA	TRBJ2-7	14	CASSLGIGTYEQYF	TGTGCCAGCAGCTTAGGTATAGGAACCTACGAGCAGTACTTC
many	TRBV2	TRBD1	TRBJ1-1	12	CASDRGSTEAFF	TGTGCCAGCGACAGGGGATCCACTGAAGCTTTCTTT
NA	TRBV27	NA	TRBJ2-2	13	CASSFWGIGELFF	TGTGCCAGCAGTTTTTGGGGGATCGGGGAGCTGTTTTTT
few	TRBV5-1	NA	TRBJ2-1	12	CASRFSANEQFF	TGCGCCAGCCGCTTTTCCGCCAATGAGCAGTTCTTC